This T cell receptor beta chain was identified during a study of Ad26.COV2.S vaccination and SARS-CoV-2 variants. Study at large: Once or twice, 56 days apart, Ad26.COV2.S was delivered intramuscularly. Broader study findings: There was a possibility that the TCR breadth and depth analyses underestimated total T cell responses. Vaccinees and placebo recipients showed similar non-spike TCR breadth.

Per the germline V gene, CDR1 is LNHDA and CDR2 is SQIVND (reference sequence). The V end was cut by 5 bases, the J end by 2 bases, with 13 bases between. The CDR3 extends over 15 amino acids. Treatment reported: 15 to 20 received Ad26.COV2.S at low or high dose, single or two shots; a few received placebo; per-sample allocation not given. All samples were drawn on day 63, counting from the first vaccine or placebo injection. The study used a vaccine consisting of an Ad26 vector that expressed Wuhan-strain SARS-CoV-2 spike. About this clone itself: Its target is not known.

The assay was immunoSEQ multiplex PCR, and TCRdb's table has in-frame clones only and misses some. The sample yields hundreds of thousands of clones, roughly 90% seen once. This sequence joins TRBV19 and TRBJ1-3; tentatively, D is TRBD1 (5 bases). The specimen was peripheral blood, collected in a trial of Ad26.COV2.S vaccine versus placebo. The sequence was obtained from a person between 18 and 59 years old who received the Ad26.COV2.S COVID-19 vaccine or a placebo. CDR3: CASSFVLGPGNTIYF. DNA for the CDR3: TGTGCCAGTAGTTTCGTCCTGGGGCCTGGAAACACCATATATTTT.